The subject of this entry is one TCR beta chain. What it binds is not known. The data are from a study of shared clonotypes between healthy human individuals. The study, taken as a whole, reports: Approximately 5.3% was the fraction of naive CD4 clonotypes found shared across several donors. The study sampled only blood, and tissue repertoires likely differ. Memory subsets generally showed lower estimated richness than naive subsets.

Assay: immunoSEQ multiplex PCR; the TCRdb copy retains only in-frame clones and omits some. The profile shows about 2.1 million clones, 93% of them singletons. Germline-derived CDR1 and CDR2 are SGDLS and YYNGEE. CDR3 length equals 19 residues. V lost 3 bases, J lost 1 base, and 23 bases lay in between. Positively selected for CCR7, the CD45RO-negative cells used as naive CD8 cells excluded terminally differentiated effector memory CD45RA+ cells. The TCR sequence derives from a man aged 18-30 years in good health. Some clones in this sample may be carry-over from other donors' samples. This rearrangement joins TRBV9 to TRBJ2-1; the D gene could be TRBD1 or TRBD2 (5 bases each). Sequenced input: naive CD8+ T cells from PBMCs. The CDR3, as DNA: TGTGCCAGCAGCGGACCCGGAAGGGGTGGAGGCCATTCCTACAATGAGCAGTTCTTC. Translating gives CASSGPGRGGGHSYNEQFF. The entire variable domain, with the rest obtained from reference TRBV9 and TRBJ2-1, is as follows: DSGVTQTPKHLITATGQRVTLRCSPRSGDLSVYWYQQSLDQGLQFLIQYYNGEERAKGNILERFSAQQFPDLHSELNLSSLELGDSALYFCASSGPGRGGGHSYNEQFFGPGTRLTVL.